This T cell receptor beta chain was sequenced in a study of CD8+ T cells in alopecia areata. Study-wide results and caveats: Greater clonality was observed in lesional scalp samples, especially alopecia totalis/universalis, versus normal scalp. In scalp and blood during tofacitinib, many expanded lesional clones persisted.

Regarding treatment: oral pan-JAK inhibitor, 5-10 mg twice daily. Lesional scalp tissue (obtained by punch biopsy) and peripheral blood were collected from alopecia areata patients. Trimming left V 1 base short and J 0 bases short, with 18 bases between. This CDR3 has 18 residues. Germline V gene data show CDR1 as SEHNR and CDR2 as FQNEAQ (reference sequence). cDNA serving as the sequencing template came from extracted, reverse transcribed RNA. TCRdb's table, derived via immunoSEQ multiplex PCR, lists solely in-frame clones and lacks some. In the table there are some 150,000 clones, about 51% of which are singletons. With regard to this clone: The antigen is undetermined.

The chain links TRBV7-9 to TRBJ1-2; D is uncertain. Sequencing used CD8+ T cells sorted from blood, obtained at week 4, from a patient treated with tofacitinib. The sequence came from a human donor with alopecia areata. The CDR3, as DNA: TGTGCCAGCAGCTTAGATCGGGGATACCCCGATTCTAACTATGGCTACACCTTC. Protein product: CASSLDRGYPDSNYGYTF.